This TCR beta chain derives from a study of regulatory T cells in long-lasting Graves disease. Findings and limits, study-wide: Researchers reported studying only peripheral blood, not thyroid tissue.

Regarding time point: newly diagnosed GD, antithyroid drugs for less than 3 months. The authors made the TCR library using RNA they extracted from PBMCs. The germline V and J ends were trimmed by 1 base and 6 bases, with 13 bases remaining between them. The CDR3 is 15 residues long. The germline V gene has CDR1 MGHRA and CDR2 YSYEKL. In this sample, this clonotype turned up many times. The antigen is undetermined. The authors built TCR beta libraries using iRepertoire HTBI primers and Arm-PCR of CDR3 regions. TCRdb re-analysed the multiplex PCR reads in MiXCR, keeping a single row per CDR3 protein. The data contain about 350,000 distinct CDR3 sequences, roughly a sixth of them seen just once; the ten biggest clones take up roughly 29%. This same sample was also taken into another study, of T cells in Graves' hyperthyroidism and ophthalmopathy.

Sequenced material: peripheral blood mononuclear cells (PBMCs), taken at new diagnosis, from a patient treated with antithyroid drugs. The rearrangement links TRBV4-1 to TRBJ1-5; D is perhaps TRBD1 (6 bases). This receptor was taken from a man in his forties with Graves disease. Here the CDR3 reads CASSQGGGPGQPQHF. In nucleotides, the CDR3 is TGCGCCAGCAGCCAAGGGGGGGGGCCGGGTCAGCCCCAGCATTTT.